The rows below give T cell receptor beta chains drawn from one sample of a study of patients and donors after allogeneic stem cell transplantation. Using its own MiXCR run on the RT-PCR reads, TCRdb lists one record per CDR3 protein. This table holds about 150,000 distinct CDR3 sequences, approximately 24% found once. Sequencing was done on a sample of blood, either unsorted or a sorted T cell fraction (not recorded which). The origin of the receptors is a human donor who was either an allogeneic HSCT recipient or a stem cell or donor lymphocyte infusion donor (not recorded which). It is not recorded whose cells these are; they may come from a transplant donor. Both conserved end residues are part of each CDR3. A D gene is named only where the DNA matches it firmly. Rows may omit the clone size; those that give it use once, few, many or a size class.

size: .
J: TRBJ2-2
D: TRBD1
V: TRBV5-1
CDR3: CASSTGQGTTGELFF
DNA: TGCGCCAGCAGCACAGGACAGGGGACCACCGGGGAGCTGTTTTTT

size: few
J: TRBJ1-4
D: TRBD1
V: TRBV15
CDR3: CATSREILAGQGEEKLFF
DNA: TGTGCCACCAGCAGAGAGATTCTAGCGGGACAGGGGGAAGAAAAACTGTTTTTT

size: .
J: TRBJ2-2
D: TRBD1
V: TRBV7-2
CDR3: CASSLVQGANTGELFF
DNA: TGTGCCAGCAGCTTAGTTCAGGGGGCGAACACCGGGGAGCTGTTTTTT

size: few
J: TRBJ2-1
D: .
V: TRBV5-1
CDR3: CASSLNRPGAYNEQFF
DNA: TGCGCCAGCAGCTTGAATCGGCCAGGGGCTTACAATGAGCAGTTCTTC

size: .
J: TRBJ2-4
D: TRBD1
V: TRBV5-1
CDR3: CASSMRTGGAIGAKNIQYF
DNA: TGCGCCAGCAGCATGAGGACAGGGGGCGCGATTGGAGCCAAAAACATTCAGTACTTC

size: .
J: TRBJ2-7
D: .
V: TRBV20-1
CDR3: CSAPTTFGLLHF
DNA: TGCAGTGCCCCTACCACCTTTGGTCTATTGCACTTC

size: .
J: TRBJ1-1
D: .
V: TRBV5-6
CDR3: CASSLVQLNEAFF
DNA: TGTGCCAGCAGCTTGGTGCAGCTGAATGAAGCTTTCTTT

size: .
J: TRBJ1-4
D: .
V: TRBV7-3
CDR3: CASSLTGGANEKLFF
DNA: TGTGCCAGCAGCTTAACGGGTGGGGCTAATGAAAAACTGTTTTTT

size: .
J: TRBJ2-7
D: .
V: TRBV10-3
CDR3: CAITVGPDINYEQYF
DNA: TGTGCCATCACCGTAGGCCCGGACATAAACTACGAGCAGTACTTC

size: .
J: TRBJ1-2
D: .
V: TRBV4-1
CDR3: CASSLLPPEFNSPYGYTF
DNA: TGCGCCAGCAGCCTCCTACCTCCGGAATTCAATTCGCCGTATGGCTACACCTTC

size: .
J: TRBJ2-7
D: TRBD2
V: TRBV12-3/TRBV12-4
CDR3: CASSFSSGSYEQYF
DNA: TGTGCCAGCAGTTTTTCTAGCGGGAGCTACGAGCAGTACTTC

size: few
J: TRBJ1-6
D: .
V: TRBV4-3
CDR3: CASSQDRGVYNSPLHF
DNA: TGCGCCAGCAGCCAAGATCGCGGCGTTTATAATTCACCCCTCCACTTT

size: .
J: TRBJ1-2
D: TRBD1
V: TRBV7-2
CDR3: CASSKDRGPGYGYTF
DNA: TGTGCCAGCAGCAAAGACAGGGGCCCTGGCTATGGCTACACCTTC

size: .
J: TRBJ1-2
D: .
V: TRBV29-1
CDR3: CSARPLYGYTF
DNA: TGCAGTGCCAGGCCCCTCTATGGCTACACCTTC

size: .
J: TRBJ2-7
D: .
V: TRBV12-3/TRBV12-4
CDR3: CASSWAARDSYEQYF
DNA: TGTGCCAGCAGTTGGGCAGCAAGGGACTCCTACGAGCAGTACTTC

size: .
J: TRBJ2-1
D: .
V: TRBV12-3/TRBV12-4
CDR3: CASRGAGTYNEQFF
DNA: TGTGCCAGCAGAGGGGCGGGAACGTACAATGAGCAGTTCTTC

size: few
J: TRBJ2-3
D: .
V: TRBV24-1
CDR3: CATSDFEGDTQYF
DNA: TGTGCCACCAGTGATTTTGAGGGAGATACGCAGTATTTT

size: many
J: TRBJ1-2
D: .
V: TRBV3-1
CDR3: CASSQVTDRNYGYTF
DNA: TGTGCCAGCAGCCAAGTAACCGATCGTAACTATGGCTACACCTTC

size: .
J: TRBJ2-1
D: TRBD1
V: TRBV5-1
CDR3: CASSSGTGGVGREQFF
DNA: TGCGCCAGCAGCTCAGGGACAGGGGGCGTAGGGCGGGAGCAGTTCTTC

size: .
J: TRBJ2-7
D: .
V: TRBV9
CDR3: CASSVGPGQKAGEQYF
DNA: TGTGCCAGCAGCGTGGGACCGGGACAAAAAGCGGGGGAGCAGTACTTC

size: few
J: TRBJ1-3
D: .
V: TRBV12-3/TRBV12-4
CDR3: CASSMTASGNTIYF
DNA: TGTGCCAGCAGTATGACAGCCTCTGGAAACACCATATATTTT

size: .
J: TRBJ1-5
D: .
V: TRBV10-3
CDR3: CAISESVRDNQPQHF
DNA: TGTGCCATCAGTGAGTCGGTCAGGGACAATCAGCCCCAGCATTTT

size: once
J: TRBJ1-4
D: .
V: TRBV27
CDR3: CAGSLDYYREGGEKLFF
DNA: TGTGCCGGCAGTTTGGATTACTACAGGGAAGGTGGTGAAAAACTGTTTTTT

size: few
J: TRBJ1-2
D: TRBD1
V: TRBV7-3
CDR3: CASSLDRQGNGYTF
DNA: TGTGCCAGCAGCTTAGATCGACAGGGGAATGGCTACACCTTC

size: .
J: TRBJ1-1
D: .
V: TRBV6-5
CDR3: CASRLQGVWTEAFF
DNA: TGTGCCAGCAGACTACAGGGAGTTTGGACTGAAGCTTTCTTT

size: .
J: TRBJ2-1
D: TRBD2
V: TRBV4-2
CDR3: CASSQDSAGEEGEQFF
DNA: TGTGCCAGCAGCCAAGATTCGGCGGGAGAAGAAGGTGAGCAGTTCTTC

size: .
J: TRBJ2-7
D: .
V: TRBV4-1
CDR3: CASSQEGVPYEQYF
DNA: TGCGCCAGCAGCCAAGAGGGGGTACCCTACGAGCAGTACTTC

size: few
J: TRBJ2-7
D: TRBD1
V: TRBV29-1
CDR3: CSVVASGGYEQYF
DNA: TGCAGCGTTGTCGCGTCAGGGGGCTACGAGCAGTACTTC

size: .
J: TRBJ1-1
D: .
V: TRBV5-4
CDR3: CASRDEPRETGTEAFF
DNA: TGTGCCAGCAGGGATGAACCTAGGGAGACGGGCACTGAAGCTTTCTTT

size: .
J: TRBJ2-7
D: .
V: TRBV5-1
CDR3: CASSEGVETSDEQYF
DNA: TGCGCCAGCAGCGAAGGGGTCGAGACGAGCGACGAGCAGTACTTC

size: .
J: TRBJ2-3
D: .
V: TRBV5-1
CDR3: CASRRFDTQYF
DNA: TGCGCCAGCAGGCGTTTTGATACGCAGTATTTT

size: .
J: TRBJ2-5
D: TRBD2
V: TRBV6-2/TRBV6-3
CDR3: CASSFIRLAGVEETQYF
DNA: TGTGCCAGCAGTTTTATCCGACTAGCGGGAGTCGAGGAGACCCAGTACTTC

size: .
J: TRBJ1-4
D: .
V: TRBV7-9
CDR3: CASSDLGENEKLFF
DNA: TGTGCCAGCAGCGACCTCGGGGAGAATGAAAAACTGTTTTTT

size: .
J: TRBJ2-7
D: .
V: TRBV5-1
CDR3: CASSHEGVWNYEQYF
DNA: TGCGCCAGCAGCCACGAGGGGGTTTGGAACTACGAGCAGTACTTC

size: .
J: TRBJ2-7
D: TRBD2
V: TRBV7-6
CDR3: CASSLRSGLAPYEQYF
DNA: TGTGCCAGCAGCTTAAGGTCGGGACTAGCTCCCTACGAGCAGTACTTC

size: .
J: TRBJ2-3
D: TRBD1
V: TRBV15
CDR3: CATSSTNRGSTDTQYF
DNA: TGTGCCACCAGCAGTACCAACAGGGGCTCCACAGATACGCAGTATTTT

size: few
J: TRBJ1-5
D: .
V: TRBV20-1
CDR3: CSAIQPQHF
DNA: TGCAGTGCTATTCAGCCCCAGCATTTT

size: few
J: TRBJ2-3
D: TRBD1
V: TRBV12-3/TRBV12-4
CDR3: CASSPGTVLVPDTQYF
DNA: TGTGCCAGCAGTCCAGGGACAGTTCTGGTTCCAGATACGCAGTATTTT

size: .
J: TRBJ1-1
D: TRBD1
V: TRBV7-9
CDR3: CASSSSQGRGNTEAFF
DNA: TGTGCCAGCAGCTCCTCACAGGGGCGGGGGAACACTGAAGCTTTCTTT

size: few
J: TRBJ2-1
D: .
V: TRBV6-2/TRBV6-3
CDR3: CASSGKLRGNNEQFF
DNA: TGTGCCAGCAGCGGGAAACTCAGGGGTAACAATGAGCAGTTCTTC

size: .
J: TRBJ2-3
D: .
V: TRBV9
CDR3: CASSLSLADTQYF
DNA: TGTGCCAGCAGCCTGAGTCTGGCAGATACGCAGTATTTT

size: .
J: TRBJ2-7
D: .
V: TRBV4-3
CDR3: CASSRNSASYEQYF
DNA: TGCGCCAGCAGCCGTAATAGCGCGTCCTACGAGCAGTACTTC

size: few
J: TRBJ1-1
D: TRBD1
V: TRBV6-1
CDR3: CASSARDSEAFF
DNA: TGTGCCAGCAGTGCTAGGGACAGCGAAGCTTTCTTT

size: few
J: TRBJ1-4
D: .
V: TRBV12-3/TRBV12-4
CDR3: CASSFWIGEKLFF
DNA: TGTGCCAGCAGTTTCTGGATTGGGGAAAAACTGTTTTTT

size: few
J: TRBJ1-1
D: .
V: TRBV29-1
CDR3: CSAHPGTEAFF
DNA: TGCAGCGCACACCCGGGCACTGAAGCTTTCTTT

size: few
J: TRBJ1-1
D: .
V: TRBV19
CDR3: CASSRLGGANTEAFF
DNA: TGTGCCAGTAGTCGCCTCGGGGGCGCGAACACTGAAGCTTTCTTT

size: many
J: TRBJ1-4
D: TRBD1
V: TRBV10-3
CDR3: CATKGQTPEKLFF
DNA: TGTGCAACCAAGGGACAGACACCTGAAAAACTGTTTTTT

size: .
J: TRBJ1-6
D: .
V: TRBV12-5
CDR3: CASGFDTRINSPLHF
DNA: TGTGCTAGTGGTTTCGATACCAGGATCAATTCACCCCTCCACTTT

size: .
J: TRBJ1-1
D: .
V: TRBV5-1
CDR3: CASSLAPVDPADTEAFF
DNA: TGCGCCAGCAGCTTGGCCCCGGTGGATCCGGCGGACACTGAAGCTTTCTTT

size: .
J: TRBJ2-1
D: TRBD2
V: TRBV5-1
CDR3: CASSYSGGSEQFF
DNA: TGCGCCAGCAGTTATAGCGGGGGCAGTGAGCAGTTCTTC

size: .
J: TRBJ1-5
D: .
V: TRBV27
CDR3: CASSEPSKPQHF
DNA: TGTGCCAGCAGCGAACCGAGCAAGCCCCAGCATTTT

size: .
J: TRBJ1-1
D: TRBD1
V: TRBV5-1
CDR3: CASSRTGNENTEAFF
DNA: TGCGCCAGCAGCAGGACAGGGAATGAGAACACTGAAGCTTTCTTT

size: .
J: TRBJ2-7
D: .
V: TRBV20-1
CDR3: CSARDFAGYEQYF
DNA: TGCAGTGCTAGAGATTTTGCGGGCTACGAGCAGTACTTC

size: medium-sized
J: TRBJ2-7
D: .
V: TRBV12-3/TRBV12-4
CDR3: CASSLEVGIEQYF
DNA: TGTGCCAGCAGTTTAGAGGTGGGGATCGAGCAGTACTTC

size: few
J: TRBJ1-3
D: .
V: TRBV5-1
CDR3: CASSLSQNSGNTIYF
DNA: TGCGCCAGCAGCTTGTCACAGAACTCTGGAAACACCATATATTTT